This entry describes one T cell receptor (beta chain). What antigen it recognizes has not been identified. Base qualities are not recorded, but no much larger clone differs from it by a single base. This entry comes from a study of cytomegalovirus exposure and HLA in healthy donors (dated by TCRdb to the late 2010s). In terms of the full investigation: In an earlier analysis of under 750 of the donors, 276 Gb of sequence data and 90 million to 120 million unique TCR beta sequences from about 179 million T cells were reported. To predict cytomegalovirus infection status, the study combined high-throughput TCR immunosequencing, statistical association of individual TCRs with disease status, and machine learning. Among the roughly 390 genotyped donors, around 81% belonged to the genetic ancestry cluster associated with self-reported Caucasian donors. All discovery cohort repertoires had been generated on a single sequencing platform. Alongside the repertoire data, information on donor age, sex, ethnicity and CMV serostatus was compiled. Class I and class II HLA loci were covered by the typing at four-digit resolution. Around 300 gigabases of sequencing data and 80 million or so unique TCR sequences were included in an early release covering 500 to 750 HLA-typed donors. The aim of the study was to test whether cataloging public T cell receptors could identify signatures of past pathogen exposure. Four to six DR-DQ haplotypes were handled as single units for association and clustering, since linkage in the cohort was strong. In addition to the first cohort of approximately 650 subjects, a separate validation cohort of around 110 different subjects was used. Genome-wide SNP genotypes for about 65% of the 666 donors were used in a later genetic analysis, which treated that subset as a discovery cohort. An earlier analysis of some 600 of the donors applied high-throughput TCR beta sequencing to assess whether each TCR beta V gene segment acted as functional or pseudogenic. The study profiled the T cell repertoires of about 720 subjects by immunosequencing and related them to cytomegalovirus serostatus. Rather than using new phenotypic data, the later analysis identified candidate immune exposures from TCR beta sequences and from how often those sequences occurred across donors. Across some 400 genotyped donors of the cohort, an average of about 200,000 unique TCR beta nucleotide sequences per donor were sequenced, and roughly 20% of those sequences were non-productive. The number of donors typed differed by locus, with 629-630 for A, B, C, DRB1 and DQB1, more than 500 for DQA1, approximately 570 for DPA1, and 450 to 480 for DPB1. To study patterns of TCR occurrence, a later analysis re-analyzed previously published TCR beta repertoires from under 750 donors and added high-resolution HLA genotyping. The study at large found these results: Some IMGT-functional V segments, including TRBV6-2 and TRBV6-3, could not be distinguished by the 87-base-pair reads and were therefore excluded. The authors suggested that the approach could potentially be generalized to other disease states and immunological phenotypes. CMV serostatus was the only immune exposure information available for the cohort. Roughly 15 rarely observed V segments, including chromosome 9 orphons, were excluded from the earlier analysis of several hundred of the donors because counts were too low. Correlated functional status among segregating V segments might reflect linkage disequilibrium, but an unknown experimental factor could not be ruled out. A later genetic analysis reported fewer N-insertions in productive TCRs among donors in an Asian-associated ancestry cluster than the roughly 650-donor mean. A group of highly shared sequence variants was considered likely to be a technical artifact of the sequencing pipeline. A later genetic analysis associated a missense DCLRE1C variant with V-gene and J-gene trimming of TCR beta chains, and an independent cohort replicated the association. In this cohort, only TCR beta chains were sequenced, and detectable features were limited by the absence of alpha or paired-chain data. In a later analysis, several top co-occurrence clusters were reported to appear linked to parvovirus B19, influenza, CMV and Epstein-Barr virus. According to a later analysis, TCR association rates differed among HLA loci, with DRB1 alleles showing the most associated TCRs and HLA-C alleles showing the fewest. At a false discovery rate of 0.05, a later analysis linked 16,000 or so TCR beta sequences to specific HLA alleles. Because HLA typing was unavailable for some donors at each locus, only the typed subset was used in association tests. Most TCR sequences were observed very rarely across donors, whereas some public TCRs were present in many individuals. A further reported finding was that TCR beta sequences accurately predicted the HLA-A and HLA-B alleles for most subjects in the first cohort. A later analysis found that HLA-associated TCR beta chains were more clonally expanded and had lower generation probabilities than equally common non-associated chains. In vitro tests confirmed that a few of the cytomegalovirus-associated TCR beta chains recognize cytomegalovirus antigens. The presence/absence analyses assumed that sequencing depth was roughly uniform across donors, and that assumption may not be true. Cytomegalovirus status was reported to be diagnosed by the classifier with high specificity and sensitivity in both the original and validation cohorts. A later analysis found that most CMV-associated TCR beta chains appeared HLA-restricted, with HLA associations seemingly driven largely by CMV exposure. In an earlier analysis of 587 of the donors, most TCR beta V segments appeared in productive rearrangements about 87% or about 30% of the time, broadly matching IMGT annotations. The study gave a list of under 200 TCR beta chains associated with cytomegalovirus. When HLA alleles, especially DR and DQ, strongly co-occurred, TCR associations were difficult to assign to individual alleles.

Library generation was performed with the immunoSEQ multiplex PCR assay. For the multiplex PCR, a mixture combining 60 forward primers for TCR Vbeta segments and 13 reverse primers for TCR Jbeta segments was used. The CDR3 region of rearranged TCR beta genes was amplified from genomic DNA by a multiplex PCR assay. The amplified TCR beta libraries were sequenced on the Illumina HiSeq System as 87-base-pair reads. Per the authors' processing: A later analysis counted 75 million to 100 million unique TCR beta chains across the 550 to 800 repertoires, and around 9.9 million of these chains were shared by at least two donors. Raw reads were error-corrected and collapsed into unique sequences by a nearest-neighbor algorithm in which closely related sequences were merged to remove PCR and sequencing errors. Alignment of CDR3 sequences to IMGT reference sequences was used to assign V, D and J gene segments. For a sequence to be retained, a match of at least six nucleotides to both a V gene segment and a J gene segment was required. Rearrangements were called productive when the CDR3 lacked stop codons and stayed in frame with V and J; all others were non-productive. CDR3 was defined by IMGT convention, running from the second conserved V-encoded cysteine to the conserved J-encoded phenylalanine. The earlier analysis of 500 to 750 of the donors excluded any sequence lacking an unambiguous match to a single V gene segment. In an earlier analysis of roughly 600 of the donors, a V segment was called functional when productive rearrangements were above 56.7%, and segregating when the standard deviation between donors exceeded 5%. To diagnose cytomegalovirus status from the catalog of TCR beta chain sequences, a statistical classification framework was built. V and J gene assignment, in a later analysis, came from comparing TCR nucleotide sequences with IMGT/GENE-DB human TR gene sequences. A later analysis assigned CDR3 sequences and most-parsimonious VDJ recombination scenarios with the TCRdist pipeline. In a later analysis, each TCR beta chain was defined by its CDR3 amino acid sequence together with its V-gene family, and reads lacking a unique V-gene family were excluded. As a way to deal with suspected cross-contamination and a sequencing artifact, a later analysis dropped approximately 570 nucleotide sequences that were highly shared and had low generation probability. For each public chain, a later analysis derived a clonal expansion index from normalized ranks of inferred template counts within each repertoire. Generation probabilities in a later analysis came from a VDJ recombination model fitted to out-of-frame rearrangements, and those results were checked against IGoR. In a later analysis, TCR-TCR, TCR-HLA and TCR-CMV co-occurrence was scored with hypergeometric tests, and a repertoire-size bias correction was applied to TCR pairs. False discovery rates were estimated in a later analysis by permuting HLA or CMV assignments 20 times. In a later analysis, co-occurring TCRs were grouped with DBSCAN, and TCRdist sequence similarity was added when clustering was performed within HLA-allele-positive subsets. Repertoires with fewer than 30,000 or more than 120,000 public chains were left out of co-occurrence clustering, as were several repertoires with anomalous nucleotide sharing. The clones in this table, taken by TCRdb from immuneACCESS, are in-frame only. Not every clone is retained; where verified, under half of the shortfall comes from an unresolved V gene, and the cause of the rest is unknown. The V and J calls and clone size come from that table; D and trimming were worked out from the DNA. The sample table contains some 150,000 clones; only one count was recorded for roughly 80% of them. The ten largest account for 8.1% of the sample.

In total, roughly 710 healthy bone marrow donors made up the cohort. Cohort members were all nominally healthy when sampled, although unrecorded immune exposures were likely present. The donor tested CMV seropositive and was one of the 289 seropositive cohort members. A peripheral blood sample was collected from each donor, and TCR beta sequencing was performed on peripheral blood mononuclear cells. Genomic DNA was extracted from the blood cell samples with the Qiagen DNeasy Blood Extraction Kit. Trimming leaves V shorter by 4 bases and J shorter by 0 bases, with the junction holding 3 bases beyond the gene matches. The CDR3 goes from the cysteine to the phenylalanine over 14 residues. The sequence is cut down to CDR3 DNA, 42 bases in frame from base 1. The germline V gene specifies MNHEY as CDR1 and SVGAGI as CDR2.

Source material: PBMCs. The receptor was derived from a woman aged 50 to 60 in good health and CMV-seropositive. The chain employs TRBV6-5 and TRBJ2-7, with 7 bases matching TRBD2. The CDR3 reads as follows: CASSSAGVSYEQYF. The DNA reads TGTGCCAGCAGTTCGGCGGGAGTCTCCTACGAGCAGTACTTC.